The present TCR beta chain was sequenced within a study of control samples from healthy donors and cancer patients. TCRdb's table, derived via immunoSEQ multiplex PCR, lists solely in-frame clones and lacks some. Among roughly 89,000 clones listed, roughly 89% were seen once. V gave up 11 bases and J gave up 0 bases, with 13 bases separating them. The germline CDR1 and CDR2 sequences are MNHEY and SVGAGI. The CDR3 has 13 amino acids. The rearrangement links TRBV6-5 to TRBJ1-2; TRBD1 is a possible D gene (6 bases). The specimen sequenced was blood. This sequence was found in a man aged 50-59 years in good health. DNA for the CDR3: TGTGCCGGGGGGGCGGCTCCTAACTATGGCTACACCTTC. Protein sequence: CAGGAAPNYGYTF.